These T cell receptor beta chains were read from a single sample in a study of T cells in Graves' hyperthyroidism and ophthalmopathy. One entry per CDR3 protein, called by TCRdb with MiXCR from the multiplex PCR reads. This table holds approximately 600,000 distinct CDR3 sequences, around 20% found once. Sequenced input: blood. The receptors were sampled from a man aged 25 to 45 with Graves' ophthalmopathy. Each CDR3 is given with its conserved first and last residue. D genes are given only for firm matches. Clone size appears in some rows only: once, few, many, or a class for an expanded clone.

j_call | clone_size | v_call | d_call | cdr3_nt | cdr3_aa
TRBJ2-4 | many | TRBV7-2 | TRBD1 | TGTGCCAGCAGCTTAATGGCAGGGGGCCTACTAGCCAAAAACATTCAGTACTTC | CASSLMAGGLLAKNIQYF
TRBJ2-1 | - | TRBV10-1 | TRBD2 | TGCGCCAGCAGTGCACACCTGAGCGGGAGAGGATACAATGAGCAGTTCTTC | CASSAHLSGRGYNEQFF
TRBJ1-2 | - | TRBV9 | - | TGTGCCAGCAGCGGCCACCATGGCTACACCTTC | CASSGHHGYTF
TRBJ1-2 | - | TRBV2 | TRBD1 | TGTGCCAGTGGACAGGGTGGTACAGACTATGGCTACACCTTC | CASGQGGTDYGYTF
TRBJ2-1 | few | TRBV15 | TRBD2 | TGTGCCACCAGCAGAGGTTCGACTAGCACCGATGAGCAGTTCTTC | CATSRGSTSTDEQFF
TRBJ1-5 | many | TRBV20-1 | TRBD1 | TGCAGTGCTGGCAGGGGGCCCAGCAATCAGCCCCAGCATTTT | CSAGRGPSNQPQHF
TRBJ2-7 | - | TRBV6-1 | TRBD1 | TGTGCCAGCAGGACCCGACAGGGGGAATCGTCCTACGAGCAGTACTTC | CASRTRQGESSYEQYF
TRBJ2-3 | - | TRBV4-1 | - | TGCGCCAGCAGCCAAGAACGGGGACTGAGAGGACCTAGCACAGATACGCAGTATTTT | CASSQERGLRGPSTDTQYF
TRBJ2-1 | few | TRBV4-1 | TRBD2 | TGCGCCAGCAGCCCAACTAGAATAAGACTAGCGGGGTCCTACAATGAGCAGTTCTTC | CASSPTRIRLAGSYNEQFF
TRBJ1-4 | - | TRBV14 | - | TGTGCCAGCAGCCAAGAAATGGGATGGGGCGAAAAACTGTTTTTT | CASSQEMGWGEKLFF
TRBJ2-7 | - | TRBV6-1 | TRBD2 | TGTGCCAGCAGTCGACCAGGGACTAGCGGGAGAGGCTACGAGCAGTACTTC | CASSRPGTSGRGYEQYF
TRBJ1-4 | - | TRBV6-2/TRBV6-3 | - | TGTGCCAGCCATATCGGTTTTGCGACTAATGAAAAACTGTTTTTT | CASHIGFATNEKLFF
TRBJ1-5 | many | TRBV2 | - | TGTGCCAGCGCCCCGAGCAATCAGCCCCAGCATTTT | CASAPSNQPQHF
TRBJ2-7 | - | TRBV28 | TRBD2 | TGTGCCAGCAGTTTATGGGGAGGGGCGAGCTCCTGCGAGCAGTACTTC | CASSLWGGASSCEQYF
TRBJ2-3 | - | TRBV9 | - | TGTGCCAGCAGCGTAGGGAGGGCCAGGGCAGATACGCAGTATTTT | CASSVGRARADTQYF
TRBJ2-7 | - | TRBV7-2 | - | TGTGCCAGCAGCTTAGCCAGGAACTCCTACGAGCAGTACTTC | CASSLARNSYEQYF
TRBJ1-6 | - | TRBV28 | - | TGTGCCAGCACCGTGGGGCGGAATAATTCACCCCTCCACTTT | CASTVGRNNSPLHF
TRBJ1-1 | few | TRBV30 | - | TGTGCCTGGAGTGACCCAATCAAAATAACGGGGACCCTTCCCCGGGAGGCTTTCTTT | CAWSDPIKITGTLPREAFF
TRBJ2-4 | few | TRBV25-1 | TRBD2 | TGTGCCAGCAGTCCGAGACTAGCGCCGAGTCTCGAAAACATTCAGTACTTC | CASSPRLAPSLENIQYF
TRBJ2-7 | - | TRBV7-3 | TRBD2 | TGTGCCAGCAGCCGCTCGGGGGGGGGTGGCGAGCAGTACTTC | CASSRSGGGGEQYF
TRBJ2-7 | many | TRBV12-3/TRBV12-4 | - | TGTGCCAGCAGTTCCTCTTTGACCACTTCCTACGAGCAGTACTTC | CASSSSLTTSYEQYF
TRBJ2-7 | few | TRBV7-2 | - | TGTGCCAGCAGCTTAGAAGAGTTTCCCTACGAGCAGTACTTC | CASSLEEFPYEQYF
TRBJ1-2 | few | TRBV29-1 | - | TGCAGCGTTGTGGAGGGGTACTATGGCTACACCTTC | CSVVEGYYGYTF